This T cell receptor beta chain was recorded in a study of Graves' ophthalmopathy and Graves' hyperthyroidism. Study results and caveats: Ophthalmopathy progression was predicted by the model at 60% to 71% sensitivity and about 74% specificity.

RNA transcripts provided the template for amplifying TCR beta CDR3 regions. First-round RT-PCR relied on HTBI primers, and a second-round multiplex PCR came next. TCRdb analysed the multiplex PCR reads with MiXCR anew, one entry per CDR3 protein. The data contain some 350,000 distinct CDR3 sequences, roughly 15% of them singletons. Concerning this clonotype: The antigen is unknown.

Material: peripheral blood. The sequence derives from an adult woman with stable Graves' hyperthyroidism.

The DNA for the CDR3 is TGTGCCAGCAGTGAAACGCGGGTGAACACTGAAGCTTTCTTT. As protein: CASSETRVNTEAFF. The gene calls are TRBV2 and TRBJ1-1; no reliable D call. Germline values: CDR1 SNHLY, CDR2 FYNNEI. The CDR3 spans 14 residues. Deletions cut 2 bases from V and 0 bases from J, with 7 bases between.